The entry below describes one T cell receptor (beta chain). Its antigen is unknown. Base qualities are not recorded, but no much larger clone differs from it by a single base. TCRbeta CDR3 regions were amplified from genomic DNA using the immunoSEQ Assay, a bias-controlled multiplex PCR. From the authors' description of their analysis: Within the assay, amplification of reference gene primers was used to estimate how many nucleated cells each sample contained. Sequence reads were collapsed and filtered to measure the absolute abundance of every unique TCRbeta CDR3 rearrangement. For each sample, productive Simpson clonality was calculated as the square root of Simpson's diversity index over productive rearrangements. As stored in TCRdb, this immuneACCESS dataset retains in-frame rearrangements with V and J assigned. A fraction of the clones does not appear; measured against another copy, unresolved V genes explain less than half of the discrepancy, and the remainder lacks a known reason. V and J calls and clone size are as listed in that table; D and trimming were resolved from the DNA. Recorded for this sample are roughly 430,000 clones; around nine tenths of them occurred a single time. The leading ten clones occupy approximately 1.5% of the sample.

Participants in the prospective study were aged roughly 18 to 95 years, lived in about two dozen United States geographic areas, and enrolled through a virtual design. In the prospective study, cohorts were assigned on the basis of participant-reported clinical history obtained from a screening survey and a study questionnaire. Exposed participants were defined as having been in contact with someone with a PCR-confirmed or clinician-diagnosed COVID-19 case within 2 weeks of study entry. Each participant in the prospective study had whole blood, serum and a nasopharyngeal or oropharyngeal swab collected by mobile phlebotomists. Additional blood draws and questionnaires over an approximately two-month period could optionally be provided by prospective study participants. Blood samples from the prospective study were shipped frozen or at room temperature prior to DNA extraction. This sample is drawn from a study of blood T cell repertoires in COVID-19 (dated by TCRdb to about 2020). For the study in its entirety: Collaborator samples came from the United States, Italy and Spain and covered acute and convalescent phases of COVID-19. HLA class I and class II types, where available, came from metadata supplied by the sample provider rather than from assay-based typing. The repertoires were released in a freely available public database meant as a resource for research on the immune response to SARS-CoV-2. The material from the prospective study consisted of cDNA or gDNA derived from T cells, B-cell-depleted T cells, or PBMCs. A de-identified subject ID, COVID-19 status, age in years and sex were almost always included in the sample metadata. The samples were drawn from two sources: the first 160 participants of the ongoing ImmuneRACE study, and 1,000 to 1,500 subjects contributed by 6 global collaborators. Subjects who had been exposed to COVID-19, were actively infected with it, or had recovered from it provided the deeply sampled blood TCRbeta repertoires that made up the dataset.

There are 14 amino acids in the CDR3, from cysteine to phenylalanine inclusive. The DNA shown is the 42-base CDR3, in frame from base 1. The germline V gene (reference sequence) specifies LNHDA as CDR1 and SQIVND as CDR2. V lost 3 bases and J lost 4 bases; the stretch between them is 12 bases long. What the research found in general, with its limitations: The quantity of clinical and demographic metadata differed by source and by participant and was supplied without curation.

What was sequenced was PBMCs or T cells enriched from blood (not recorded which). The chain joins TRBV19 to TRBJ1-2; TRBD1 could be the D gene, as 5 bases match. The receptor's source is a woman between 18 and 29 years old who had been exposed to COVID-19. The sequence in DNA is TGTGCCAGTAGTATCCAGGGACTGCTCTATGGCTACACCTTC. Translated, it reads CASSIQGLLYGYTF.